Listed here are 10 T cell receptor beta chains from one sample, sequenced in a study of T-cell reconstitution after alpha-beta-depleted transplantation in children. Unique molecular identifiers featured in how the TCRbeta library was prepared. MiXCR was run by TCRdb on the PCR reads, yielding one entry per CDR3 protein. The repertoire includes fewer than 350,000 distinct CDR3 sequences, over 9% of them detected once, and over 6% sits in the top ten. The specimen was PBMCs, collected before TCRalphabeta/CD19-depleted stem cell transplant. All receptors derive from a boy younger than two with acute myeloid leukemia, due to receive a stem cell transplant.

This clonotype has a handful of counts. J is TRBJ2-1 and V is TRBV14; no reliable D call. CDR1 is SGHDN and CDR2 is FVKESK in the germline V gene. V was clipped by 3 bases and J by 5 bases, with 17 bases between them. This CDR3 comprises 16 residues. The CDR3 loop is CASSHARSLYDNEQFF. CDR3 nucleotide sequence: TGTGCCAGCAGCCATGCACGGTCCCTTTATGACAATGAGCAGTTCTTC. Filled out from reference TRBV14 and TRBJ2-1, the complete variable domain reads EAGVTQFPSHSVIEKGQTVTLRCDPISGHDNLYWYRRVMGKEIKFLLHFVKESKQDESGMPNNRFLAERTGGTYSTLKVQPAELEDSGVYFCASSHARSLYDNEQFFGPGTRLTVL.

This clonotype was seen at least ten times. This chain connects TRBV12-5 to TRBJ2-7, with 7 positions matching TRBD2. V lost 6 bases and J lost 2; bases outside the gene matches: 4. Germline V gives CDR1 LGHNT, CDR2 FRNRAP. The CDR3 runs to 13 residues. CDR3 nucleotide sequence: TGTGCTAGTGGCCGGGAGGCTGCCTACGAGCAGTACTTC. Translated: CASGREAAYEQYF.

The count of this clonotype is one. A much larger clone differs by one base, so this may be a read error. The rearrangement uses TRBV28 and TRBJ2-7, with D perhaps matching TRBD1 (6 bases). The CDR3 runs to 17 residues. In germline, CDR1 is MDHEN, CDR2 SYDVKM. This CDR3 is CASSISLVQGDLYVQYF. The CDR3 nucleotides read TGTGCCAGCAGTATCTCACTAGTACAGGGCGACCTCTACGTGCAGTACTTC. Full variable domain (rest looked up from reference TRBV28 and TRBJ2-7): DVKVTQSSRYLVKRTGEKVFLECVQDMDHENMFWYRQDPGLGLRLIYFSYDVKMKEKGDIPEGYSVSREKKERFSLILESASTNQTSMYLCASSISLVQGDLYVQYFGPGTRLTVT.

The table lists this clonotype with many counts. V gene TRBV20-1 combines with J gene TRBJ2-1; 11 bases match TRBD2. There are 15 residues in the CDR3. Looked up from germline, CDR1 is DFQATT and CDR2 is SNEGSKA (reference sequence). Losses at the gene ends were 2 bases for V and 4 bases for J; bases not matched to a gene: 4. CDR3 in DNA: TGCAGTGCTAGACCACTAGCGGGAGCGTACAATGAGCAGTTCTTC. The encoded protein is CSARPLAGAYNEQFF.

This clonotype was counted a few times. The chain uses TRBV9 and TRBJ2-7, with 9 bases aligning to TRBD2. V dropped 0 bases and J dropped 2; count of bases not matched to a gene: 6. Germline V CDR1 and CDR2: SGDLS, YYNGEE. The CDR3 sequence is 16 residues long. The CDR3 loop is CASSVGGGRAAYEQYF. CDR3 nucleotides: TGTGCCAGCAGCGTAGGGGGCGGGAGGGCCGCCTACGAGCAGTACTTC.

In its sample, this clonotype was seen many times. The chain combines TRBV24-1 with TRBJ2-7, with TRBD2 matching over 10 bases. Germline-derived CDR1 and CDR2 are KGHDR and SFDVKD. The V segment lost 4 bases and the J segment 0 bases; nucleotides outside the gene matches: 8. The CDR3 contains 17 residues. The CDR3 protein is CATSDAISSGSSYEQYF. The CDR3 region has the DNA TGTGCCACCAGTGACGCTATATCTAGCGGGAGCTCCTACGAGCAGTACTTC.

This clonotype has only a few counts. V usage is TRBV28 and J usage is TRBJ2-1, with TRBD2 as a possible D gene (6 bases). This CDR3 contains 15 residues. The germline V gene encodes CDR1 MDHEN and CDR2 SYDVKM. Trimming removed 4 bases at V and 6 bases at J, with 16 bases between. The CDR3 nucleotides are TGTGCCAGCAGTTCCTTATGGGCGGGAAGCAATGAGCAGTTCTTC. This sequence encodes CASSSLWAGSNEQFF. Together with reference TRBV28 and TRBJ2-1, the CDR3 gives the full variable domain: DVKVTQSSRYLVKRTGEKVFLECVQDMDHENMFWYRQDPGLGLRLIYFSYDVKMKEKGDIPEGYSVSREKKERFSLILESASTNQTSMYLCASSSLWAGSNEQFFGPGTRLTVL.

This clonotype was counted only a few times. V gene TRBV7-8 combines with J gene TRBJ2-3; 11 bases are a match to TRBD2. Germline V gives CDR1 SGHVS, CDR2 FQNEAQ. V was pared by 5 bases and J by 0 bases, with 13 bases of the junction left unmatched. The CDR3 is 19 amino acids. The chain's CDR3 is CASSGSRLAGYRSTDTQYF. The CDR3 DNA follows: TGTGCCAGCAGCGGTAGCCGACTAGCGGGGTACCGTAGCACAGATACGCAGTATTTT.

This clonotype was observed at least ten times. In nucleotides, the CDR3 is TGTGCCAGCAGTCCCCTCACGCGGGGGGCTGAAGCTTTCTTT. This sequence encodes CASSPLTRGAEAFF. V is TRBV9 and J is TRBJ1-1, with D tentatively TRBD1 (5 bases). The CDR3 is 14 amino acids. Deletions cut 5 bases from V and 6 bases from J, with 17 bases between. Per the germline V gene, CDR1 is SGDLS and CDR2 is YYNGEE.

This chain joins TRBV9 and TRBJ2-2; no reliable D call. CDR1 SGDLS and CDR2 YYNGEE come from the germline V gene. Between the trimmed V and J ends, which lost 4 bases and 2 bases, there was a span of 12 bases. This CDR3 is built from 15 residues. This CDR3 reads CASSSRISNTGELFF. The CDR3, as DNA: TGTGCCAGCAGCTCCAGGATTTCAAACACCGGGGAGCTGTTTTTT.